The 14 T cell receptor beta chains below all came from one sample that was sequenced in a study of CD8+ T cells in alopecia areata. In each case, RNA was isolated and then reverse transcribed into cDNA as the sequencing template. Clones were read by immunoSEQ multiplex PCR, and TCRdb kept only the in-frame ones, dropping some. The table has 140,000 to 150,000 clones, about nine tenths seen once. The sample was CD8+ T cells sorted from blood, taken at week 0. The receptor set was obtained from a human donor with alopecia areata.

This chain connects TRBV25-1 to TRBJ2-3; D may be TRBD1 (5 bases). The CDR3 has 16 amino acids. Trimming took 4 bases from V and 4 from J, leaving 18 bases between them. Germline values: CDR1 MGHDK, CDR2 SYGVNS. CDR3 sequence reads: CASSGPGRSLSDTQYF. The CDR3 region has the DNA TGTGCCAGCAGTGGCCCAGGGCGCTCACTATCAGATACGCAGTATTTT.

The chain joins TRBV4-1 to TRBJ2-3, with TRBD2 matching 7 bases. CDR3 size: 15 residues. The junction had 5 bases not matched to a gene; V was cut back by 3 bases and J by 2 bases. Per germline, CDR1 MGHRA and CDR2 YSYEKL. The CDR3 DNA sequence: TGCGCCAGCAGCCAGGCCGGGAGGAACACAGATACGCAGTATTTT. Translation: CASSQAGRNTDTQYF.

Written as DNA, the CDR3 is TGTGCCAGCAGCTTAAGCGAAAGTGAAAAACTGTTTTTT. Protein sequence: CASSLSESEKLFF. The chain combines TRBV7-9 with TRBJ1-4, with D uncertain. Trimming pared 2 bases from V and 7 bases from J, leaving 8 bases between. Germline-derived CDR1 and CDR2 are SEHNR and FQNEAQ (reference sequence). This CDR3 has 13 residues.

The chain recombines TRBV4-2 with TRBJ2-3; 9 bases are shared with TRBD2. Germline V CDR1 and CDR2: LGHNA, YNFKEQ. The CDR3 spans 17 residues. The J segment lost 2 bases and the V segment lost 0 bases, leaving 6 bases of the junction unmatched. The CDR3 nucleotides are TGTGCCAGCAGCCAAGAATTGGCGGGGGGGGCCACAGATACGCAGTATTTT. It encodes CASSQELAGGATDTQYF.

The genes are TRBV7-6 and TRBJ2-2, with D uncertain. Germline CDR1 and CDR2: SGHVS and FNYEAQ. There are 15 residues in the CDR3. V lost 2 bases and J 3 bases, leaving 10 bases between the germline ends. CDR3 nucleotides: TGTGCCAGCAGCTTATCGCCCTCGGACACCGGGGAGCTGTTTTTT. As protein: CASSLSPSDTGELFF.

This clone was seen only once. The chain links TRBV7-9 to TRBJ2-3, with D perhaps matching TRBD1 (6 bases). The germline gives CDR1 SEHNR, CDR2 FQNEAQ (reference sequence). CDR3 length equals 16 residues. Trimming pared 4 bases from V and 8 bases from J, leaving 22 bases between. CDR3 sequence reads: CASSSNRDTLGVTQYF. CDR3 nucleotides: TGTGCCAGCAGCTCAAACCGGGACACCCTGGGGGTTACGCAGTATTTT. Filled out from reference TRBV7-9 and TRBJ2-3, the complete variable domain reads DTGVSQNPRHKITKRGQNVTFRCDPISEHNRLYWYRQTLGQGPEFLTYFQNEAQLEKSRLLSDRFSAERPKGSFSTLEIQRTEQGDSAMYLCASSSNRDTLGVTQYFGPGTRLTVL.

On this clone itself: Germline and junction disagree at one end, which may indicate a read error. This rearrangement joins TRBV7-9 to TRBJ2-7; D possibly corresponds to TRBD1 (6 bases). This CDR3 spans 13 amino acids. Germline V gene sequence: CDR1 SEHNR, CDR2 FQNEAQ (reference sequence). The CDR3 sequence is CAGSLDSSYEQYF. CDR3 coding DNA: TGTGCCGGCAGCTTGGACAGCTCCTACGAGCAGTACTTC. The full variable domain, completed using reference TRBV7-9 and TRBJ2-7, is DTGVSQNPRHKITKRGQNVTFRCDPISEHNRLYWYRQTLGQGPEFLTYFQNEAQLEKSRLLSDRFSAERPKGSFSTLEIQRTEQGDSAMYLCAGSLDSSYEQYFGPGTRLTVT.

CDR3 in amino acids: CASSLLVNSYEQYF. Here the CDR3 DNA reads TGTGCCAGCAGCTTACTCGTGAACTCCTACGAGCAGTACTTC. The rearrangement joins TRBV13 to TRBJ2-7; D unresolved. Germline CDR1 and CDR2: PRHDT and FYEKMQ (reference sequence). Trimming removed 2 bases at V and 0 bases at J, with 8 bases between. The CDR3 is made up of 14 amino acids.

This clone was seen just once. The chain joins TRBV5-4 to TRBJ2-2; D call uncertain. CDR1 and CDR2 from the germline V gene are SGHNT and YYREEE (reference sequence). V gave up 7 bases and J gave up 1 base, with 2 bases separating them. The length of the CDR3 is 11 residues. This chain's CDR3 is CASGNTGELFF. The CDR3 region has the DNA TGTGCCAGCGGGAACACCGGGGAGCTGTTTTTT. The variable domain in full, completed from reference TRBV5-4 and TRBJ2-2, reads ETGVTQSPTHLIKTRGQQVTLRCSSQSGHNTVSWYQQALGQGPQFIFQYYREEENGRGNFPPRFSGLQFPNYSSELNVNALELDDSALYLCASGNTGELFFGEGSRLTVL.

This clone has a single count. The V gene is TRBV29-1, the J gene TRBJ2-2; tentatively, D is TRBD2 (6 bases). Germline V gene lookup returns CDR1 SQVTM and CDR2 ANQGSEA. Trimming removed 7 bases from V and 7 bases from J, with 10 bases in between. The CDR3 has 11 amino acids. CDR3 DNA sequence: TGCAGCGGGCGGGGAGACGGGGAGCTGTTTTTT. This gives the protein CSGRGDGELFF.

The chain combines TRBV28 with TRBJ1-2; perhaps TRBD1 as D (6 bases). Germline CDR1 and CDR2: MDHEN and SYDVKM. Between the trimmed V and J ends, which lost 5 bases and 0 bases, there was a span of 13 bases. The CDR3 is made up of 15 amino acids. CDR3 residues: CASSKEGQTNYGYTF. In DNA form, the CDR3 reads TGTGCCAGCAGTAAAGAGGGACAAACTAACTATGGCTACACCTTC.

J is TRBJ1-2 and V is TRBV13, with D unresolved. Germline CDR1 is PRHDT and CDR2 is FYEKMQ (reference sequence). This CDR3 spans 15 amino acids. Trimming left V 3 bases short and J 1 base short, with 12 bases between. This chain's CDR3 is CASSFRIPDNYGYTF. As DNA, the CDR3 is TGTGCCAGCAGCTTCCGGATCCCGGATAACTATGGCTACACCTTC.

DNA of the CDR3: TGTGCCAGTGCGGGGGGTGGACAGCCCCAGCATTTT. It specifies CASAGGGQPQHF. The gene calls are TRBV19 and TRBJ1-5, with D perhaps TRBD1 (5 bases). This CDR3 has 12 residues. The V end was cut by 8 bases, the J end by 7 bases, with 12 bases between. Germline-derived CDR1 and CDR2 are LNHDA and SQIVND (reference sequence).

The chain combines TRBV27 with TRBJ1-5; D perhaps matches TRBD1 (5 bases). Germline V lookup: CDR1 MNHEY, CDR2 SMNVEV (reference sequence). This CDR3 has 16 residues. Trimming cost V 2 bases and J 0 bases, with 11 bases left between them. The CDR3 nucleotides are TGTGCCAGCAGTTTAGGTACAGGCTCTAGCAATCAGCCCCAGCATTTT. Protein: CASSLGTGSSNQPQHF.